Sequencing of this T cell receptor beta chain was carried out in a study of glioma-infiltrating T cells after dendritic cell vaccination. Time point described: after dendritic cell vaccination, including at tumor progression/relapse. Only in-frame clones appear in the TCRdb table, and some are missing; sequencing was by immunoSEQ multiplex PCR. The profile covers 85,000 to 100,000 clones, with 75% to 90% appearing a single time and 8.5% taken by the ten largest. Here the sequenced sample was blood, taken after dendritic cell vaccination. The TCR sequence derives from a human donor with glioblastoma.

The CDR3 sequence is CASSQGTGSEQYF. CDR3 sequence (DNA): TGCGCCAGCAGCCAGGGGACAGGAAGCGAGCAGTACTTC. The chain combines TRBV4-1 with TRBJ2-7; 8 bases line up with TRBD1. J lost 6 bases, V lost 3 bases, and 4 bases had no gene match. Germline V gene sequence: CDR1 MGHRA, CDR2 YSYEKL. This CDR3 is built from 13 residues.